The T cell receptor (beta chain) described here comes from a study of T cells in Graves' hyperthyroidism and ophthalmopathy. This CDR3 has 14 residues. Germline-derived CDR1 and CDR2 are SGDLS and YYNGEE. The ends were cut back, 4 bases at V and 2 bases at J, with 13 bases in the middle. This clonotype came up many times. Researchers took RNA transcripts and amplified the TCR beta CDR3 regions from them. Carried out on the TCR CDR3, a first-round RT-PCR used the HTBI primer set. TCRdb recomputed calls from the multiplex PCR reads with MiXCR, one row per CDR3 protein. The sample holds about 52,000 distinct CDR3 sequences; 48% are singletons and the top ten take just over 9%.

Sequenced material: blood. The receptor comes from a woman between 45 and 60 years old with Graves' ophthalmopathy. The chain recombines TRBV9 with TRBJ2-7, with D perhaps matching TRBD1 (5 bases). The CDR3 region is CASSIRAGPYEQYF. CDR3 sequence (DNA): TGTGCCAGCAGCATTAGGGCAGGGCCCTACGAGCAGTACTTC.